These T cell receptor beta chains were read from a single sample in a study of CD8 T cells in ankylosing spondylitis. TCRdb reprocessed the 5' RACE reads via MiXCR and lists one record per CDR3 protein. The data show about 170,000 distinct CDR3 sequences, with about a sixth seen just once and approximately 8% held by the top ten. Sequencing was carried out using blood, either unsorted or a sorted T cell fraction (not recorded which). All receptors come from a male donor with ankylosing spondylitis or in good health (not recorded which). Both conserved end residues are part of each CDR3. The D gene is left open where the match is weak. Clone size is stated in some rows and not others, as once, few, many or a class when expanded.

>NA|few|TRBV30|TRBJ1-5
CAWSELTNQPQHF
>NA|many|TRBV5-1|TRBJ2-1
CASSLPQDNEQFF
>NA|NA|TRBV7-9|TRBJ2-1
CASSLVSNINEQFF
>NA|few|TRBV28|TRBJ2-1
CAITRGLADYNEQFF
>TRBD2|NA|TRBV7-8|TRBJ2-1
CASSFVGRAPNEQFF
>TRBD2|NA|TRBV7-2|TRBJ2-7
CASSLYASGDEQYF
>NA|NA|TRBV6-1|TRBJ2-4
CASSEETGAFQYF
>NA|many|TRBV28|TRBJ2-3
CASSFAGSSTDTQYF
>TRBD1|many|TRBV5-1|TRBJ2-5
CASSLAGQTRETQYF
>NA|many|TRBV28|TRBJ1-6
CASDKVTGNSPLHF
>TRBD2|NA|TRBV12-3/TRBV12-4|TRBJ2-2
CASRRIAGGPGELFF
>NA|NA|TRBV10-3|TRBJ2-7
CAISAGTADSYEQYF
>NA|few|TRBV30|TRBJ2-7
CAWSVFLSRVGLEQYF
>NA|NA|TRBV10-3|TRBJ1-2
CAISESDAGTGYTF
>TRBD1|many|TRBV6-1|TRBJ2-3
CASTSRGRTDTQYF
>TRBD1|many|TRBV20-1|TRBJ1-2
CSATGTAGDGYTF
>TRBD2|few|TRBV12-3/TRBV12-4|TRBJ2-7
CASSLGGLAGGQYEQYF
>TRBD1|many|TRBV7-2|TRBJ1-2
CASSPTTGGYGYTF
>TRBD2|NA|TRBV7-8|TRBJ2-3
CASSLVAGDWDTQYF
>NA|many|TRBV20-1|TRBJ1-1
CSARETLNTEAFF
>NA|NA|TRBV2|TRBJ1-5
CASREGQRNQPQHF
>TRBD1|many|TRBV27|TRBJ1-5
CASSLSIGTGGYGQPQHF
>NA|NA|TRBV5-6|TRBJ2-3
CASSFPTDTQYF
>NA|many|TRBV6-5|TRBJ1-5
CASSTSGQHNQPQHF